Presented here are 15 T cell receptor beta chains from one specimen sequenced in a study of vaccination effects on CD4 cells after COVID-19. Their antigen targets remain unknown. The authors isolated CD4+ T cells after about 10 days of culture. The person acquired a PCR-confirmed SARS-CoV-2 infection between March and December 2020. Vaccination of participants consisted of two doses of either the BNT162b2 or mRNA-1273 vaccine. Profiling relied on immunoSEQ multiplex PCR, and the TCRdb table lists in-frame clones only, not all of them. The data hold 35,000 to 55,000 clones, with over 60% observed a single time. The input for sequencing was CD4+ T cells from PBMCs cultured without peptide, taken after COVID-19 vaccination. The receptors stem from a human donor who had a prior SARS-CoV-2 infection.

The J gene is TRBJ2-7, the V gene TRBV2, with TRBD2 matching 10 bases. This CDR3 is built from 13 residues. Germline loops: CDR1 SNHLY, CDR2 FYNNEI. Trimming removed 8 bases from V and 7 bases from J; junction bases left unmatched: 8. The CDR3 is CASRVIAGGEQYF. In DNA form, the CDR3 reads TGTGCCAGCCGAGTGATAGCGGGGGGAGAGCAGTACTTC.

This chain uses TRBV6-5 with TRBJ1-2; a weak D match, TRBD1 (5 bases). The CDR3 consists of 14 residues. Looked up from germline, CDR1 is MNHEY and CDR2 is SVGAGI. Trimming took off 6 bases at V and 7 bases at J, with 18 bases between the two ends. CDR3 residues: CASSTLAGHGGYTF. CDR3 coding DNA: TGTGCCAGCAGCACCCTAGCGGGGCATGGTGGCTACACCTTC.

The rearrangement uses TRBV6-5 and TRBJ2-5; 10 nucleotides line up with TRBD1. This CDR3 region has 15 residues. The V segment lost 5 bases and the J segment 5 bases; nucleotides outside the gene matches: 8. CDR1 and CDR2 (germline): MNHEY, SVGAGI. CDR3: CASSPRTGGYETQYF. In DNA, the CDR3 is TGTGCCAGCAGTCCCCGGACAGGGGGTTATGAGACCCAGTACTTC.

The chain uses TRBV7-9 and TRBJ1-4; tentative D call: TRBD1 (6 bases). The ends were cut back, 5 bases at V and 2 bases at J, with 12 bases in the middle. This CDR3 has 15 residues. CDR1 is SEHNR and CDR2 is FQNEAQ in the germline V gene (reference sequence). The CDR3 DNA sequence: TGTGCCAGCAGCCCACAGGGAGGCACTAATGAAAAACTGTTTTTT. As protein: CASSPQGGTNEKLFF.

This chain links TRBV28 with TRBJ2-1; 13 positions agree with TRBD2. V shed 4 bases, J shed 7 bases, and the junction held 4 bases outside the gene matches. The CDR3 totals 15 residues. Germline CDR1 is MDHEN and CDR2 is SYDVKM. The CDR3 sequence is CASSSLAGGVNEQFF. The CDR3 DNA reads as TGTGCCAGCAGTTCACTAGCGGGAGGGGTAAATGAGCAGTTCTTC.

V and J are TRBV11-3 and TRBJ2-7, with 10 bases that match TRBD1. V shed 5 bases and J 3 bases; nucleotides not matched to a gene: 13. The CDR3 has 17 residues. The V gene's germline CDR1 is SGHNT and CDR2 YENEEA. The CDR3 here is CASSRDRGQLTNYEQYF. CDR3 bases: TGTGCCAGCAGCCGGGACAGGGGACAACTCACCAACTACGAGCAGTACTTC.

The rearrangement uses TRBV4-1 and TRBJ1-6; the D is unclear. Germline V gene data show CDR1 as MGHRA and CDR2 as YSYEKL. This CDR3 has 15 residues. Trimming cost V 2 bases and J 9 bases, with 14 bases left between them. The CDR3 DNA is TGCGCCAGCAGCCAACTCCGGGCCGCTGGTTCACCCCTCCACTTT. Its protein product is CASSQLRAAGSPLHF.

V and J are TRBV6-2 or TRBV6-3 and TRBJ2-2; no definite D call. This CDR3 has 16 residues. V was clipped by 4 bases and J by 5 bases, with 17 bases between them. Per the germline V gene, CDR1 is MNHEY and CDR2 is SVGEGT. In nucleotides, the CDR3 is TGTGCCAGCAGTTCCGGTTCCTTTGGGGATACCGGGGAGCTGTTTTTT. Translated, it gives CASSSGSFGDTGELFF.

This chain links TRBV4-2 with TRBJ2-3, with D perhaps matching TRBD1 (5 bases). Germline CDR1 and CDR2: LGHNA and YNFKEQ. The CDR3 consists of 15 residues. Trimming pared 0 bases from V and 3 bases from J, leaving 10 bases between. This CDR3 is CASSQDRQGTDTQYF. The CDR3 DNA sequence: TGTGCCAGCAGCCAAGATCGTCAGGGTACAGATACGCAGTATTTT.

The chain uses TRBV6-2 or TRBV6-3 and TRBJ2-1; D is unclear. The germline V gene has CDR1 MNHEY and CDR2 SVGEGT. V dropped 0 bases and J dropped 0 bases, with 12 bases sitting between them. This CDR3 is 17 amino acids long. The CDR3 coding sequence is TGTGCCAGCAGTTACTCGATTGGTGGGGTCTCCTACAATGAGCAGTTCTTC. Its translation is CASSYSIGGVSYNEQFF.

V is TRBV5-6 and J is TRBJ2-3; 7 bases are shared with TRBD1. With 1 base clipped from V and 4 bases from J, the junction kept 6 bases outside the gene matches. Germline V gives CDR1 SGHDT, CDR2 YYEEEE. The CDR3 totals 15 residues. DNA for the CDR3: TGTGCCAGCAGCTTGAGGGGGCGCAGTCCAGATACGCAGTATTTT. Protein product: CASSLRGRSPDTQYF.

This chain connects TRBV4-2 to TRBJ1-1; TRBD1 matches at 8 bases. Germline CDR1 LGHNA, CDR2 YNFKEQ. The CDR3 runs to 14 residues. V lost 2 bases to trimming and J lost 5 bases; unmatched junction nucleotides: 4. As DNA, the CDR3 is TGTGCCAGCAGCCAAAGAAACAGGGGGACTGAAGCTTTCTTT. Its translation: CASSQRNRGTEAFF.

V is TRBV11-3 and J is TRBJ2-3; 7 positions match TRBD2. V was clipped by 11 bases and J by 4 bases; unmatched bases: 9. CDR3 size: 13 residues. The V gene's germline CDR1 is SGHNT and CDR2 YENEEA. CDR3: CAGAGGSSDTQYF. Here the CDR3 DNA reads TGTGCCGGAGCGGGCGGGAGCTCAGATACGCAGTATTTT.

The chain has TRBV2 and TRBJ1-1; unclear D gene. Germline CDR1 is SNHLY and CDR2 is FYNNEI. The V end lost 11 bases, the J end lost 3 bases, and 16 bases lay between the germline ends. The CDR3 is made up of 13 amino acids. DNA of the CDR3: TGTGCCTCCCGCACAAGACGGGACACTGAAGCTTTCTTT. Encoded protein: CASRTRRDTEAFF.

The chain is built from TRBV19 and TRBJ2-2; D may match TRBD1 or TRBD2 (6 bases each). Germline CDR1 is LNHDA and CDR2 is SQIVND (reference sequence). Trimming left V 5 bases short and J 2 bases short, with 15 bases between. This CDR3 has 16 amino acids. This CDR3 reads CASSPQPGANTGELFF. The CDR3 DNA is TGTGCCAGTAGTCCTCAACCGGGGGCCAACACCGGGGAGCTGTTTTTT.